A single sample is the source of the 27 T cell receptor beta chains below, sequenced in a study of blood T cell repertoires in COVID-19. Using immunoSEQ multiplex PCR, the repertoire was profiled, and TCRdb retains in-frame clones only, with some absent. Among 110,000 to 150,000 clones listed, more than 80% were seen once. Input material: PBMCs or T cells enriched from blood (not recorded which). Receptor source: a woman aged 18-30 years who had been exposed to COVID-19.

The J gene is TRBJ1-5, the V gene TRBV30, with 9 bases lining up with TRBD1. CDR1 and CDR2 from the germline V gene are GTSNPN and SVGIG (reference sequence). With V trimmed by 3 bases and J by 7 bases, 13 bases remained unmatched. The CDR3 spans 16 residues. CDR3 sequence: CAWSTGTGILGQPQHF. The CDR3 region has the DNA TGTGCCTGGAGCACGGGGACAGGGATCCTTGGGCAGCCCCAGCATTTT.

The chain uses TRBV28 and TRBJ2-3, with TRBD1 identical over 9 bases. The CDR3 runs to 16 residues. The V segment lost 9 bases and the J segment 4 bases; nucleotides outside the gene matches: 14. Per the germline V gene, CDR1 is MDHEN and CDR2 is SYDVKM. The chain's CDR3 is CASTNWGTGIADTQYF. The CDR3 DNA follows: TGTGCCAGTACCAATTGGGGGACAGGGATAGCAGATACGCAGTATTTT.

The chain links TRBV28 to TRBJ1-2; a weak D match, TRBD1 (5 bases). The germline CDR1 and CDR2 sequences are MDHEN and SYDVKM. The CDR3 is made up of 13 amino acids. Trimming removed 6 bases at V and 2 bases at J, with 10 bases between. In DNA form, the CDR3 reads TGTGCCAGCAGCGTCGACAGCAACTATGGCTACACCTTC. This encodes CASSVDSNYGYTF.

The chain has TRBV6-5 and TRBJ1-1; 7 bases fit TRBD1. Germline V gene data show CDR1 as MNHEY and CDR2 as SVGAGI. The CDR3 sequence is 15 residues long. The V and J ends lost 6 bases and 0 bases, in that order; junction bases with no gene match: 7. CDR3 protein: CASRADRAMNTEAFF. CDR3 DNA sequence: TGTGCCAGCAGGGCTGACAGGGCCATGAACACTGAAGCTTTCTTT.

The chain joins TRBV20-1 to TRBJ2-3; 7 bases match TRBD2. Trimming removed 3 bases from V and 5 bases from J; junction bases left unmatched: 8. Germline V gives CDR1 DFQATT, CDR2 SNEGSKA (reference sequence). This CDR3 has 14 residues. CDR3 in amino acids: CSASLAGVRDTQYF. The DNA for the CDR3 is TGCAGTGCTAGTTTGGCGGGAGTGAGAGATACGCAGTATTTT.

The J gene is TRBJ1-3, the V gene TRBV7-3; 10 bases agree with TRBD1. The CDR3 extends over 16 amino acids. The germline V gene encodes CDR1 SGHTA and CDR2 FQGTGA. Trimming at V came to 5 bases and at J to 3 bases, leaving 7 bases not matched to a gene. The CDR3 loop reads CASSPRQGARGNTIYF. The DNA of the CDR3 is TGTGCCAGCAGCCCACGACAGGGGGCGCGTGGAAACACCATATATTTT.

This chain uses TRBV5-4 with TRBJ1-2, with 7 bases identical to TRBD1. Per germline, CDR1 SGHNT and CDR2 YYREEE (reference sequence). Losses at the gene ends were 2 bases for V and 6 bases for J; bases not matched to a gene: 7. The CDR3 covers 14 residues. The CDR3 DNA sequence: TGTGCCAGCAGCTTAAGGACAGGCCTTAATGGCTACACCTTC. This gives the protein CASSLRTGLNGYTF.

The chain couples TRBV7-3 to TRBJ2-1; maybe TRBD2 (5 bases). The CDR3 is made up of 14 amino acids. Trimming stripped 10 bases from V and 0 bases from J, with 13 bases between. Germline CDR1 reads SGHTA; CDR2 reads FQGTGA. The CDR3 reads CATKGDSSYNEQFF. The CDR3 nucleotides read TGTGCCACCAAGGGAGATAGCTCCTACAATGAGCAGTTCTTC.

This clone was detected only once. The DNA for the CDR3 is TGTGCCAGCAGTTTAAGGCCTGGGCAGGGAGGTTCACCCCTCCACTTT. Translation gives CASSLRPGQGGSPLHF. The gene calls are TRBV27 and TRBJ1-6; D is possibly TRBD1 (5 bases). V gave up 2 bases and J gave up 9 bases, with 17 bases separating them. Germline CDR1 MNHEY, CDR2 SMNVEV (reference sequence). CDR3 length equals 16 residues.

The chain recombines TRBV11-2 with TRBJ2-5; TRBD2 might be the D (6 bases). CDR1 SGHAT and CDR2 FQNNGV come from the germline V gene. With 3 bases removed from V and 3 bases from J, the gap between germline ends came to 11 bases. CDR3 size: 14 residues. The CDR3 spells CASSFRERKETQYF. For the CDR3, the DNA is TGTGCCAGCAGCTTCCGGGAGAGGAAAGAGACCCAGTACTTC.

This chain joins TRBV12-5 and TRBJ2-5; D might be TRBD2 (5 bases). This CDR3 comprises 16 residues. The V gene's germline CDR1 is LGHNT and CDR2 FRNRAP. Trimming pared 0 bases from V and 2 bases from J, leaving 13 bases between. The CDR3 coding sequence is TGTGCTAGTGGTTTGGTTGGCAGCGGCCCTCAAGAGACCCAGTACTTC. This codes for CASGLVGSGPQETQYF.

This rearrangement joins TRBV29-1 to TRBJ1-1, with D tentatively TRBD1 (5 bases). Germline lookup yields CDR1 SQVTM and CDR2 ANQGSEA. This CDR3 contains 11 residues. V was clipped by 0 bases and J by 11 bases, with 10 bases between them. DNA for the CDR3: TGCAGCGTTGAAGACGGGGGTCTGGCTTTCTTT. Its translation: CSVEDGGLAFF.

This chain joins TRBV19 and TRBJ1-4; 8 bases line up with TRBD1. From germline, CDR1 is LNHDA and CDR2 SQIVND (reference sequence). J lost 7 bases, V lost 3 bases, and 4 bases had no gene match. This CDR3 comprises 14 residues. The CDR3 DNA is TGTGCCAGTAGTATGGCGGGACAGGTTGAAAAACTGTTTTTT. As protein: CASSMAGQVEKLFF. Using reference TRBV19 and TRBJ1-4 for the parts outside the CDR3, the full variable domain is DGGITQSPKYLFRKEGQNVTLSCEQNLNHDAMYWYRQDPGQGLRLIYYSQIVNDFQKGDIAEGYSVSREKKESFPLTVTSAQKNPTAFYLCASSMAGQVEKLFFGSGTQLSVL.

This chain connects TRBV30 to TRBJ2-2; D not resolved. Per the germline V gene, CDR1 is GTSNPN and CDR2 is SVGIG (reference sequence). The germline V and J ends were trimmed by 0 bases and 1 base, with 3 bases remaining between them. The CDR3 runs 13 residues. The CDR3 is CAWSVKNTGELFF. CDR3 nucleotides: TGTGCCTGGAGTGTTAAGAACACCGGGGAGCTGTTTTTT.

This sequence joins TRBV20-1 and TRBJ1-1; D not certain. Germline V gene sequence: CDR1 DFQATT, CDR2 SNEGSKA (reference sequence). Trimming removed 3 bases at V and 7 bases at J, with 9 bases between. The CDR3 has 11 residues. The CDR3 DNA is TGCAGTGCTAGGCGCCTTGGTGAAGCTTTCTTT. Encoded protein: CSARRLGEAFF.

The V gene is TRBV7-3, the J gene TRBJ1-4; tentatively, D is TRBD1 (6 bases). This CDR3 is built from 16 residues. Per the germline V gene, CDR1 is SGHTA and CDR2 is FQGTGA. V dropped 3 bases and J dropped 4 bases, with 15 bases sitting between them. CDR3 DNA sequence: TGTGCCAGCAGCTTGGGAACGGGACAACGTAATGAAAAACTGTTTTTT. It codes for CASSLGTGQRNEKLFF.

At least ten counts were recorded for this clone. The CDR3 reads CASSYSTGPGYTF. The CDR3 region has the DNA TGTGCCAGCAGTTACTCGACAGGGCCGGGCTACACCTTC. The chain combines TRBV6-2 or TRBV6-3 with TRBJ1-2, with 7 bases aligning to TRBD1. With V trimmed by 0 bases and J by 8 bases, 3 bases remained unmatched. The germline gives CDR1 MNHEY, CDR2 SVGEGT. The CDR3 extends over 13 amino acids.

V gene TRBV3-1 (or the pseudogene TRBV3-2) combines with J gene TRBJ1-6, with 9 bases matching TRBD1. This CDR3 spans 18 amino acids. Unmatched junction bases numbered 14, after V lost 4 bases and J lost 7 bases. Germline CDR1 and CDR2: LGHDT and YNNKEL (reference sequence). CDR3 in amino acids: CASSPIISTGTGNSPLHF. CDR3 nucleotide sequence: TGTGCCAGCAGCCCCATTATCTCAACCGGGACAGGGAATTCACCCCTCCACTTT.

The gene calls are TRBV28 and TRBJ2-3, with TRBD1 as a possible D gene (6 bases). CDR3 length: 13 amino acids. Germline V gene sequence: CDR1 MDHEN, CDR2 SYDVKM. V dropped 3 bases and J dropped 5 bases, with 9 bases sitting between them. CDR3 in amino acids: CASSFAGVDTQYF. The CDR3 DNA sequence: TGTGCCAGCAGTTTTGCAGGGGTAGATACGCAGTATTTT. The variable domain in full, with the rest retrieved from reference TRBV28 and TRBJ2-3, is DVKVTQSSRYLVKRTGEKVFLECVQDMDHENMFWYRQDPGLGLRLIYFSYDVKMKEKGDIPEGYSVSREKKERFSLILESASTNQTSMYLCASSFAGVDTQYFGPGTRLTVL.

This chain joins TRBV12-2 and TRBJ1-4; no check of the table's D call, TRBD1, against the DNA was made. TRBV12-2 is a documented pseudogene. There are 14 residues in the CDR3. The DNA for the CDR3 is TGTGCAAGCCAAACCAGGACAGTAAATGAAAAACTGTTTTTT. Encoded protein: CASQTRTVNEKLFF.

The genes are TRBV9 and TRBJ2-5; TRBD2 aligns across 13 bases. The CDR3 consists of 21 residues. With V trimmed by 0 bases and J by 4 bases, 18 bases remained unmatched. CDR1 is SGDLS, CDR2 YYNGEE, per germline. CDR3 DNA sequence: TGTGCCAGCAGCGTAGCTTCTTTCTCGGGACTAGCGGGATCCGGTAGAGAGACCCAGTACTTC. Its translation: CASSVASFSGLAGSGRETQYF.

The chain has TRBV2 and TRBJ1-2, with D possibly TRBD1 on 6 matching bases. V was shortened by 6 bases and J by 1 base, with 12 bases between the two germline ends. Germline V gives CDR1 SNHLY, CDR2 FYNNEI. This CDR3 is 14 amino acids long. The CDR3 region is CASSRQGGNYGYTF. Written as DNA, the CDR3 is TGTGCCAGCAGCCGACAAGGGGGTAACTATGGCTACACCTTC.

The table lists this clone with a few counts. This chain uses TRBV6-5 with TRBJ1-1, with 8 nucleotides matching TRBD1. Germline V CDR1 and CDR2: MNHEY, SVGAGI. The CDR3 covers 15 residues. The ends lost 5 bases at V and 6 bases at J; junction bases unmatched: 11. The CDR3 is CASSLWAATGAEAFF. CDR3 DNA sequence: TGTGCCAGCAGTCTTTGGGCGGCGACAGGGGCTGAAGCTTTCTTT.

The chain recombines TRBV29-1 with TRBJ1-1; 7 nucleotides match TRBD1. This CDR3 is built from 18 residues. The germline V gene has CDR1 SQVTM and CDR2 ANQGSEA. The V gene end was trimmed by 3 bases and the J gene end by 4 bases; junction bases not matched to a gene: 20. The CDR3 protein is CSVDSWYQGDVRLTEAFF. The CDR3 DNA reads TGCAGCGTTGATTCTTGGTACCAGGGGGATGTGCGACTCACTGAAGCTTTCTTT.

V gene TRBV7-8 combines with J gene TRBJ1-6; tentatively, D is TRBD1 (6 bases). Germline CDR1 SGHVS, CDR2 FQNEAQ. This CDR3 comprises 17 residues. The V and J ends lost 5 bases and 7 bases respectively, with 21 bases between them. The CDR3 DNA is TGTGCCAGCAGCCCCAACCCCAGGGGAACCCACAATTCACCCCTCCACTTT. Translated, it gives CASSPNPRGTHNSPLHF.

This chain joins TRBV19 and TRBJ2-7; 10 bases agree with TRBD2. This CDR3 has 13 residues. Germline V gives CDR1 LNHDA, CDR2 SQIVND (reference sequence). The trim removed 8 bases at V and 3 bases at J, leaving 4 bases unmatched. Here the CDR3 reads CASRTSGHYEQYF. The CDR3 DNA follows: TGTGCCAGTCGGACTAGCGGCCACTACGAGCAGTACTTC.

There are a few counts of this clone. The V gene is TRBV6-2 or TRBV6-3, the J gene TRBJ2-7; D perhaps matches TRBD1 (6 bases). Germline V lookup: CDR1 MNHEY, CDR2 SVGEGT. The V end lost 0 bases, the J end lost 4 bases, and 10 bases lay between the germline ends. This CDR3 comprises 14 residues. The CDR3 nucleotides read TGTGCCAGCAGTTACTCCCGGGACAAATACGAGCAGTACTTC. Translated, it gives CASSYSRDKYEQYF.